What follows are 17 T cell receptor beta chains derived from one specimen sequenced in a study of T-cell memory formation after mild COVID-19. TCRdb itself ran the 5' RACE reads through MiXCR, one entry per CDR3 protein. The data hold about 340,000 distinct CDR3 sequences, with under 25% observed a single time. Sequencing was done on a sample of PBMCs or a T cell subset sorted from them (not recorded which). These receptors all come from a man aged 18 to 29 who had mild COVID-19 (a few samples of this study predate the infection). Cell type and time point are not known.

This clonotype was seen only a few times. V and J are TRBV7-3 and TRBJ2-2; D might be TRBD2 (5 bases). The CDR3 has 14 amino acids. The germline V gene has CDR1 SGHTA and CDR2 FQGTGA. The V end lost 8 bases, the J end lost 5 bases, and 15 bases lay between the germline ends. CDR3 amino acids: CASGLAPGTGELFF. The CDR3 nucleotides read TGTGCCAGCGGGCTGGCGCCGGGAACCGGGGAGCTGTTTTTT.

This clonotype was seen a few times. V usage is TRBV10-3 and J usage is TRBJ1-6; D is undetermined. Germline V CDR1 and CDR2: ENHRY, SYGVKD. The CDR3 has 14 amino acids. The V end was cut by 8 bases, the J end by 10 bases, with 18 bases between. This CDR3 is CAISDEYSASPLHF. In nucleotides, the CDR3 is TGTGCCATCTCGGACGAGTACTCTGCCTCACCCCTCCACTTT.

This clonotype has a handful of counts. The chain combines TRBV5-5 with TRBJ1-1; the match to TRBD1 covers 8 bases. From germline, CDR1 is SGHKS and CDR2 YYEKEE (reference sequence). The CDR3 spans 16 residues. J lost 3 bases, V lost 3 bases, and 10 bases had no gene match. CDR3 sequence (DNA): TGTGCCAGCAGCTCACCTTCAGGGGGCCTCGACACTGAAGCTTTCTTT. Translating it yields CASSSPSGGLDTEAFF.

This clonotype showed up just a few times. This chain joins TRBV6-5 and TRBJ2-3, with TRBD1 matching over 9 bases. V lost 2 bases, J lost 2 bases, and 5 bases stayed unmatched. The CDR3 loop spans 16 amino acids. CDR1 MNHEY and CDR2 SVGAGI come from the germline V gene. DNA of the CDR3: TGTGCCAGCAGTTACCGCGGGACAGGGATCACAGATACGCAGTATTTT. The encoded protein is CASSYRGTGITDTQYF.

This clonotype was recorded a few times. The rearrangement uses TRBV7-2 and TRBJ1-5, with D unresolved. CDR1 SGHTA and CDR2 FQGNSA come from the germline V gene. The CDR3 extends over 14 amino acids. Trimming removed 3 bases at V and 0 bases at J, with 6 bases between. The CDR3 region is CASSLQASNQPQHF. The DNA for the CDR3 is TGTGCCAGCAGCTTGCAGGCTAGCAATCAGCCCCAGCATTTT.

The chain joins TRBV3-1 to TRBJ2-1; tentatively, D is TRBD2 (6 bases). The CDR3 has 13 residues. Germline values: CDR1 LGHDT, CDR2 YNNKEL (reference sequence). V was shortened by 6 bases and J by 4 bases, with 10 bases between the two germline ends. The CDR3 here is CASREGGYNEQFF. The CDR3 bases are TGTGCCAGCAGGGAGGGCGGATACAATGAGCAGTTCTTC.

This CDR3 reads CASRNQGIAEAFF. The CDR3 coding sequence is TGTGCCAGCAGGAATCAGGGGATCGCTGAAGCTTTCTTT. V is TRBV7-9 and J is TRBJ1-1; D perhaps matches TRBD1 (6 bases). V was cut by 6 bases and J by 6 bases, with 14 bases left in between. In germline, CDR1 is SEHNR, CDR2 FQNEAQ (reference sequence). The CDR3 extends over 13 amino acids. Using reference TRBV7-9 and TRBJ1-1 for the parts outside the CDR3, the full variable domain is DTGVSQNPRHKITKRGQNVTFRCDPISEHNRLYWYRQTLGQGPEFLTYFQNEAQLEKSRLLSDRFSAERPKGSFSTLEIQRTEQGDSAMYLCASRNQGIAEAFFGQGTRLTVV.

This clonotype has a handful of counts. This chain joins TRBV5-1 and TRBJ1-2, with a weak D call TRBD1 (5 bases). Germline CDR1 reads SGHRS; CDR2 reads YFSETQ. V lost 0 bases to trimming and J lost 2 bases, with 11 bases between them. The CDR3 consists of 15 residues. The CDR3 DNA reads TGCGCCAGCAGCTTGGACAGACAGAGGAACTATGGCTACACCTTC. Its protein product is CASSLDRQRNYGYTF. Variable domain in full (rest from reference TRBV5-1 and TRBJ1-2): KAGVTQTPRYLIKTRGQQVTLSCSPISGHRSVSWYQQTPGQGLQFLFEYFSETQRNKGNFPGRFSGRQFSNSRSEMNVSTLELGDSALYLCASSLDRQRNYGYTFGSGTRLTVV.

The chain links TRBV7-2 to TRBJ2-7, with D maybe TRBD1 (6 bases). Looked up from germline, CDR1 is SGHTA and CDR2 is FQGNSA. This CDR3 comprises 14 residues. V lost 6 bases, J lost 1 base, and 13 bases lay in between. The CDR3 sequence: CASRPGVRSYEQYF. CDR3 nucleotide sequence: TGTGCCAGCAGGCCAGGGGTGAGGTCCTACGAGCAGTACTTC.

CDR3 DNA sequence: TGTGCCAGCAGCACCGGGGACAGGCCAAACACTGAAGCTTTCTTT. This gives the protein CASSTGDRPNTEAFF. The J gene is TRBJ1-1, the V gene TRBV21-1; TRBD1 was called by the table and not checked on the DNA. TRBV21-1 is annotated as a pseudogene. The length of the CDR3 is 15 residues.

This clonotype was recorded many times. This chain links TRBV4-3 with TRBJ2-5, with D uncertain. Germline lookup yields CDR1 LGHNA and CDR2 YSLEER. The CDR3 spans 13 residues. The germline V and J ends were trimmed by 0 bases and 5 bases, with 7 bases remaining between them. The chain's CDR3 is CASSQDLVETQYF. DNA for the CDR3: TGCGCCAGCAGCCAAGATCTCGTGGAGACCCAGTACTTC.

This clonotype was counted a few times. The J gene is TRBJ2-7, the V gene TRBV5-6; D not resolved. CDR1 is SGHDT, CDR2 YYEEEE, per germline. CDR3 length equals 14 residues. The V end lost 0 bases, the J end lost 4 bases, and 11 bases lay between the germline ends. CDR3 nucleotide sequence: TGTGCCAGCAGCTTGGGGTACGCGGTTTACGAGCAGTACGTC. It codes for CASSLGYAVYEQYV.

The chain links TRBV4-1 to TRBJ2-7; 9 bases match TRBD1. Germline loops: CDR1 MGHRA, CDR2 YSYEKL. CDR3 length: 15 amino acids. V lost 4 bases to trimming and J lost 3 bases; unmatched junction nucleotides: 7. CDR3: CASSRRQGGSYEQYF. In DNA form, the CDR3 reads TGCGCCAGCAGCCGTCGACAGGGGGGGAGCTACGAGCAGTACTTC.

V and J are TRBV6-5 and TRBJ2-2; unclear D gene. The CDR3 totals 12 residues. Trimming left V 8 bases short and J 5 bases short, with 9 bases between. Per germline, CDR1 MNHEY and CDR2 SVGAGI. CDR3 nucleotides: TGTGCCAGCGAAAGGGAAACCGGGGAGCTGTTTTTT. Amino acids: CASERETGELFF.

This clonotype was picked up many times. V usage is TRBV20-1 and J usage is TRBJ2-3; maybe TRBD2 (6 bases). Trimming took off 0 bases at V and 1 base at J, with 11 bases between the two ends. This CDR3 has 15 amino acids. Germline-derived CDR1 and CDR2 are DFQATT and SNEGSKA (reference sequence). CDR3 coding DNA: TGCAGTGCTAGAGAACGGCGGGGCCGCACAGATACGCAGTATTTT. Protein sequence: CSARERRGRTDTQYF.

In its sample, this clonotype was seen a few times. The rearrangement links TRBV6-2 or TRBV6-3 to TRBJ1-1; unclear D gene. Trimming took off 5 bases at V and 0 bases at J, with 10 bases between the two ends. The CDR3 spans 14 residues. Per the germline V gene, CDR1 is MNHEY and CDR2 is SVGEGT. The CDR3: CASSPTTMNTEAFF. DNA of the CDR3: TGTGCCAGCAGTCCGACAACGATGAACACTGAAGCTTTCTTT.

The CDR3, as DNA: TGTGCCAGCGCAGAAGGAGGGGGGAAAGAGACCCAGTACTTC. This codes for CASAEGGGKETQYF. This chain joins TRBV2 and TRBJ2-5, with D perhaps matching TRBD1 or TRBD2 (6 bases each). Trimming removed 8 bases at V and 3 bases at J, with 16 bases between. This CDR3 has 14 amino acids. Per the germline V gene, CDR1 is SNHLY and CDR2 is FYNNEI.